The entry that follows covers one T cell receptor beta chain sequence. This sample was taken from a study of blood T cell repertoires in COVID-19. Study-level background: In each case, the material was cDNA or gDNA derived from T cells, B-cell-depleted T cells, or PBMCs.

V was pared by 1 base and J by 6 bases, with 6 bases between. Per germline, CDR1 SGHTA and CDR2 FQGNSA. The CDR3 runs 12 residues. Original processing methods: Amplifying reference gene primers gave estimates of nucleated cell counts. The method was immunoSEQ multiplex PCR; TCRdb's version includes in-frame clones alone and lacks a portion of them. The V and J calls and the clone size are those of that table, but D and trimming were determined from the DNA. Here the sample spans around 200,000 clones, 85% being singletons. Recruitment covered 25 or so US areas and drew participants whose ages spanned roughly 18 to 90 years. Each recovered donor of Cohort 3 presented with two negative PCRs, clearance, or symptom resolution.

The receptor comes from a man in his forties or fifties who had recovered from COVID-19. Sequenced input: PBMCs or T cells enriched from blood (not recorded which). The V call is TRBV7-2, the J call TRBJ1-2; no reliable D call. In DNA, the CDR3 is TGTGCCAGCAGCTTAGACGGGAATGGCTACACCTTC. Translating it yields CASSLDGNGYTF. The whole variable domain, filled in from reference TRBV7-2 and TRBJ1-2, reads GAGVSQSPSNKVTEKGKDVELRCDPISGHTALYWYRQSLGQGLEFLIYFQGNSAPDKSGLPSDRFSAERTGGSVSTLTIQRTQQEDSAVYLCASSLDGNGYTFGSGTRLTVV.